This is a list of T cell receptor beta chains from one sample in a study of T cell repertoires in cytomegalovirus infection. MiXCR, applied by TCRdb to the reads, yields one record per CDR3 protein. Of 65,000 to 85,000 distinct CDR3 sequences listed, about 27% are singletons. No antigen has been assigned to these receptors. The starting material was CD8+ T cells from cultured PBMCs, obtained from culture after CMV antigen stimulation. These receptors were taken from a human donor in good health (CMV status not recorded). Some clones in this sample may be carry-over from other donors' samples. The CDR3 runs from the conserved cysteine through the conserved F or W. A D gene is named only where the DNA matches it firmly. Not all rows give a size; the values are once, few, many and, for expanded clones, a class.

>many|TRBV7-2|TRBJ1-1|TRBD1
TGTGCCAGCAGCCCCTTGGACAGGCAGAACACTGAAGCTTTCTTT
CASSPLDRQNTEAFF
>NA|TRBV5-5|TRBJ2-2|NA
TGTGCCAGCAGCCTCGTGGGGGGCGGGACGAGCACCGGGGAGCTGTTTTTT
CASSLVGGGTSTGELFF
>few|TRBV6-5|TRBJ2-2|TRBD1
TGTGCCAGCAGTGGACAGGCCGGGGAGCTGTTTTTT
CASSGQAGELFF
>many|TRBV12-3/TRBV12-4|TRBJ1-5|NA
TGTGCCAGCAGTTTAGGTAGGGGAGGCAATCAGCCCCAGCATTTT
CASSLGRGGNQPQHF
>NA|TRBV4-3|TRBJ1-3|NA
TGCGCCAGCAGCCAAGATTTCCCAAACTCTGGAAACACCATATATTTT
CASSQDFPNSGNTIYF
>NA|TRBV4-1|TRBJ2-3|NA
TGCGCCAGCAGCCAAGACGCGACTACTCTTGGGGATACGCAGTATTTT
CASSQDATTLGDTQYF
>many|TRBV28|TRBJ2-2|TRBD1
TGTGCCAGCAGCATTTCGGACAGGGGGCTACAGAACACCGGGGAGCTGTTTTTT
CASSISDRGLQNTGELFF
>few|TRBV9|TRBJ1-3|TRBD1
TGTGCCAGCAGCTTCGGGACAGGAAGTTTTGGCTCTGGAAACACCATATATTTT
CASSFGTGSFGSGNTIYF
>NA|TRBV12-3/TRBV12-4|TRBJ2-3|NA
TGTGCCAACAGTTTCCCCGGGGAAGCAGATACGCAGTATTTT
CANSFPGEADTQYF
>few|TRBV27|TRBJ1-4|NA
TGTGCCAGCAGTTTATGGGGGAATGAAAAACTGTTTTTT
CASSLWGNEKLFF
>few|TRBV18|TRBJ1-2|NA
TGTGCCAGCTCACCACCGGGGGACCCCATATCCCAACATGGCTACACCTTC
CASSPPGDPISQHGYTF
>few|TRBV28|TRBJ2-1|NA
TGTGCCAGCAGCCCTGGTGGGGTCGAGCAGTTCTTC
CASSPGGVEQFF
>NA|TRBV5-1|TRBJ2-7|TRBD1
TGCGCCAGCAGCTTCTCGGACAGGGGGCACAACGAGCAGTACTTC
CASSFSDRGHNEQYF
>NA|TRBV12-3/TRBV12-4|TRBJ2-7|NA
TGTGCCAGCAGTCCTCGGGAGCGAATTTCCTACGAGCAGTACTTC
CASSPRERISYEQYF
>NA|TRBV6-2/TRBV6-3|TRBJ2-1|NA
TGTGCCAGCAGCCCGGACGGGAATGAGCAGTTCTTC
CASSPDGNEQFF
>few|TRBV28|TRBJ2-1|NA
TGTGCCACGCGGTGGGGGGGCGATAGCTCCTACAATGAGCAGTTCTTC
CATRWGGDSSYNEQFF
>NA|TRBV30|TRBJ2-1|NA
TGTGCCTGGATGACAGTTTCCTACAATGAGCAGTTCTTC
CAWMTVSYNEQFF
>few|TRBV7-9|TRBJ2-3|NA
TGTGCCAGCAGCTTAGGAGACAAGAGCACAGATACGCAGTATTTT
CASSLGDKSTDTQYF
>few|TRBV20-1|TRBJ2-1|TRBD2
TGCAGTGTCAGACATCCTAGCGGGACCAACAATGAGCAGTTCTTC
CSVRHPSGTNNEQFF
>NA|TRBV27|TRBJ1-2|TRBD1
TGTGCCAGCAGTCCGGGACAGGGGGTTCTCTATGGCTACACCTTC
CASSPGQGVLYGYTF
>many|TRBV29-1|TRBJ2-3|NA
TGCAGCGTTGAAGGTCCGACTCAAGATACGCAGTATTTT
CSVEGPTQDTQYF
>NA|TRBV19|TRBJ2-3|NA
TGTGCCAGTAGTATGGTGGGGCACTGGACAGATACGCAGTATTTT
CASSMVGHWTDTQYF
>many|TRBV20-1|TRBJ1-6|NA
TGCAGTGCTAGAGATGAAGGGGAGACGGCTAATTCACCCCTCCACTTT
CSARDEGETANSPLHF
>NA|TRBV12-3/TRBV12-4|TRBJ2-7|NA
TGTGCCAGCAGTAAATCTACCCCCGGGACACTGGGTGAGCAGTACTTC
CASSKSTPGTLGEQYF
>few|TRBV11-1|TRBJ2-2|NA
TGTGCCAGCAGCTTAAAGGCGGGGGCGATTTCCGGGGAGCTGTTTTTT
CASSLKAGAISGELFF
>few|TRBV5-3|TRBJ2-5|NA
TGTGCCAGCAGGTCCAGAGATAGCAGGGAAGGGTCACGGGAGACCCAGTACTTC
CASRSRDSREGSRETQYF
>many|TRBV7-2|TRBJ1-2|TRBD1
TGTGCCAGCCCCCGGAGGGGGCAGGGCTATGGCTACACCTTC
CASPRRGQGYGYTF
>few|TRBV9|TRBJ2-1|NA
TGTGCCAGCAGCGTAGTAGGGTCATCCTACAATGAGCAGTTCTTC
CASSVVGSSYNEQFF
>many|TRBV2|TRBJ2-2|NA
TGTGCCAGCAGTGAAGTACTGCCCACCGGGGAGCTGTTTTTT
CASSEVLPTGELFF
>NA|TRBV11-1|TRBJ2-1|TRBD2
TGTGCCAGCTCGGGGGGGGGGACCCACAATGAGCAGTTCTTC
CASSGGGTHNEQFF
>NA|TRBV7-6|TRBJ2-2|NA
TGTGCCAGCAGCTTAATCTTACGGGGGTGGACCGGGGAGCTGTTTTTT
CASSLILRGWTGELFF
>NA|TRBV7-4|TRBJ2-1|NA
TGTGCCAGCAGCTTAAGTGAGACCTCAAACAATGAGCAGTTCTTC
CASSLSETSNNEQFF